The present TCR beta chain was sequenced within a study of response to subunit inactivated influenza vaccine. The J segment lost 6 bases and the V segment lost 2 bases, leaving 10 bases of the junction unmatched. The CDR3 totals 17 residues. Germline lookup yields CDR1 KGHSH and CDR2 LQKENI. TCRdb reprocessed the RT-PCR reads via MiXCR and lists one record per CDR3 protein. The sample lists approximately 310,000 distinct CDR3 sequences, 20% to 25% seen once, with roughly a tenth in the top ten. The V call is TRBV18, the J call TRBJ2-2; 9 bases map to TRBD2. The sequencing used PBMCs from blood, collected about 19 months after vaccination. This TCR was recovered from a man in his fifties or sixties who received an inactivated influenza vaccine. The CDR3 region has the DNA TGTGCCAGCTCACCATGGGACTCCGGACTAGCGTCCGGGGAGCTGTTTTTT. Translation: CASSPWDSGLASGELFF.